The 2 T cell receptor beta chains presented below share a single source sample, sequenced in a study of blood T cell repertoires in COVID-19. The method was immunoSEQ multiplex PCR; TCRdb's version includes in-frame clones alone and lacks a portion of them. The sample has some 300,000 clones, under 90% seen once. The specimen was PBMCs or T cells enriched from blood (not recorded which). Receptors were obtained from a woman aged 30 to 39 who had recovered from COVID-19.

The chain has TRBV28 and TRBJ1-2; TRBD1 matches 7 bases. Trimming cost V 4 bases and J 4 bases; bases outside gene matches: 3. This CDR3 is built from 13 residues. Germline CDR1 reads MDHEN; CDR2 reads SYDVKM. The CDR3 reads CASSSWTGYGYTF. The CDR3, as DNA: TGTGCCAGCAGTTCCTGGACAGGCTATGGCTACACCTTC.

This sequence joins TRBV6-5 and TRBJ1-1, with TRBD1 identical over 8 bases. CDR3 length: 14 amino acids. J lost 0 bases, V lost 6 bases, and 3 bases had no gene match. In germline, CDR1 is MNHEY, CDR2 SVGAGI. DNA of the CDR3: TGTGCCAGCAGCTCGACAGGGGTGAACACTGAAGCTTTCTTT. This encodes CASSSTGVNTEAFF.